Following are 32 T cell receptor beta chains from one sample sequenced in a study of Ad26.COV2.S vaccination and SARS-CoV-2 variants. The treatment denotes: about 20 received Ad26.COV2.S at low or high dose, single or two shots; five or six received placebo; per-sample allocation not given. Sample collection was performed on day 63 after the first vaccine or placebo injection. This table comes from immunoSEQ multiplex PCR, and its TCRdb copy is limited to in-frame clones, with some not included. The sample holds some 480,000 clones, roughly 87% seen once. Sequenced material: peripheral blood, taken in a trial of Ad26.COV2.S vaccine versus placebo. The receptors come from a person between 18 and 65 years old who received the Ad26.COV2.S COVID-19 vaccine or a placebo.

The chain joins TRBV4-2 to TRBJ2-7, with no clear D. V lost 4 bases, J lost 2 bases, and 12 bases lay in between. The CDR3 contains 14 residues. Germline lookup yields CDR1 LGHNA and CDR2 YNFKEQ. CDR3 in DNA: TGTGCCAGCAGCCTAGCTTTAACGGCCTACGAGCAGTACTTC. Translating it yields CASSLALTAYEQYF.

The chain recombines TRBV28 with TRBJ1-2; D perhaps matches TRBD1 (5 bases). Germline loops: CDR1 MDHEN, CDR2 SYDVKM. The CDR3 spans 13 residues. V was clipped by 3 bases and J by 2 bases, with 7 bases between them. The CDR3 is CASSFGGNYGYTF. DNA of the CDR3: TGTGCCAGCAGTTTTGGGGGGAACTATGGCTACACCTTC.

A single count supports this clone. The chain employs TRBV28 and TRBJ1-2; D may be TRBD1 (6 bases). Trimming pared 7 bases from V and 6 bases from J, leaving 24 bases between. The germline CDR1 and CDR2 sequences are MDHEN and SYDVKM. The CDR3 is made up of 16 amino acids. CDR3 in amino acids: CASTPEVRGRNHGYTF. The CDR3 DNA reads TGTGCCAGCACCCCTGAGGTCAGGGGCAGAAACCATGGCTACACCTTC.

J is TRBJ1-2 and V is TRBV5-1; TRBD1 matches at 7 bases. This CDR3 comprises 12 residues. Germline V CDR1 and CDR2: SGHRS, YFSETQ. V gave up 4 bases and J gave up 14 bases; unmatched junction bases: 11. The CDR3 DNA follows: TGCGCCAGCAGCGTAGACAGGGAGTTTCAAACCTTC. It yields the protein CASSVDREFQTF.

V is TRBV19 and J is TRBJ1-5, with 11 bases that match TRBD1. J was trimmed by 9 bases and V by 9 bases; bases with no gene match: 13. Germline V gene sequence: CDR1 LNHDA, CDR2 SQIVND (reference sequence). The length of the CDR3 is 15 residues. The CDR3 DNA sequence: TGTGCCAGCCAGTACGGGACAGGGGGTAGTACGCCCCAGCATTTT. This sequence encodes CASQYGTGGSTPQHF.

The CDR3 sequence is CASSISRDRVYEQYF. The CDR3 bases are TGCGCCAGCAGCATCTCCCGGGACAGGGTCTACGAGCAGTACTTC. The V call is TRBV5-1, the J call TRBJ2-7, with 9 bases that match TRBD1. V dropped 4 bases and J dropped 3; count of bases not matched to a gene: 8. The V gene's germline CDR1 is SGHRS and CDR2 YFSETQ. This CDR3 has 15 amino acids.

CDR3 in amino acids: CASKLAGEANEQFF. CDR3 sequence (DNA): TGTGCCTCCAAGCTAGCGGGAGAAGCGAATGAGCAGTTCTTC. The rearrangement links TRBV6-5 to TRBJ2-1, with TRBD2 matching over 10 bases. Germline V gene sequence: CDR1 MNHEY, CDR2 SVGAGI. CDR3 length equals 14 residues. J was trimmed by 7 bases and V by 11 bases; bases with no gene match: 11.

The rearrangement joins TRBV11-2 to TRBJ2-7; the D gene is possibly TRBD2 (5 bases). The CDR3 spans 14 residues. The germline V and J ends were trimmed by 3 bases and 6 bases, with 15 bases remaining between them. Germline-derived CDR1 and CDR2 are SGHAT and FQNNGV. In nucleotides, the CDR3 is TGTGCCAGCAGCTTTGCGGGCAAGTTCGTCGAGCAGTACTTC. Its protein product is CASSFAGKFVEQYF.

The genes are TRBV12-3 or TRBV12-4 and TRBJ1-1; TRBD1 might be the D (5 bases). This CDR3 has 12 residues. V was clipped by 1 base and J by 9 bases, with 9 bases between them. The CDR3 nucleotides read TGTGCCAGCAGTTTAGGCGCAGGGAAAGCTTTCTTT. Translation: CASSLGAGKAFF.

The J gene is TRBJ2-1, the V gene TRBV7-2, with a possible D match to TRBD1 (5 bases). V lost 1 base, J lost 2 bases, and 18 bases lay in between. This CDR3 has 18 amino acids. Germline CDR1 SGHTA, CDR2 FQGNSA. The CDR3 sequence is CASSLVTFGRVPYNEQFF. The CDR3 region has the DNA TGTGCCAGCAGCTTAGTTACCTTCGGCAGGGTACCCTACAATGAGCAGTTCTTC. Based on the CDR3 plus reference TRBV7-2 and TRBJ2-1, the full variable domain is GAGVSQSPSNKVTEKGKDVELRCDPISGHTALYWYRQSLGQGLEFLIYFQGNSAPDKSGLPSDRFSAERTGGSVSTLTIQRTQQEDSAVYLCASSLVTFGRVPYNEQFFGPGTRLTVL.

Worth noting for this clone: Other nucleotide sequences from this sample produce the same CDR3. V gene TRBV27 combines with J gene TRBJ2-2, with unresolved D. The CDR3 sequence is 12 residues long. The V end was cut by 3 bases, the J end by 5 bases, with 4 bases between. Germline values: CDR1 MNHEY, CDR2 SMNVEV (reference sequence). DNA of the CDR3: TGTGCCAGCAGTTTGGGGACCGGGGAGCTGTTTTTT. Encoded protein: CASSLGTGELFF.

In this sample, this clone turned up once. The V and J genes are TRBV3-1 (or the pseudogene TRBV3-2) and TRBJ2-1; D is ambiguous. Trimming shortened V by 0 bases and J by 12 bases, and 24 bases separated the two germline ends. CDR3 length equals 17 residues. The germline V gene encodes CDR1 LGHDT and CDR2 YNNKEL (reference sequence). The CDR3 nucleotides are TGTGCCAGCAGCCAAGATTCGGTGGCAGGATCAATGATTGGGCAGTTCTTC. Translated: CASSQDSVAGSMIGQFF.

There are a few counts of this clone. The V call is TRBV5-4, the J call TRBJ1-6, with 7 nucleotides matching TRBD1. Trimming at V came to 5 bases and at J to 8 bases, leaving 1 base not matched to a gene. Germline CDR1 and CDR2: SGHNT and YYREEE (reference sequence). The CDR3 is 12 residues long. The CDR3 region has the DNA TGTGCCAGCAGTACAGGGGATTCACCCCTCCACTTT. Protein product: CASSTGDSPLHF.

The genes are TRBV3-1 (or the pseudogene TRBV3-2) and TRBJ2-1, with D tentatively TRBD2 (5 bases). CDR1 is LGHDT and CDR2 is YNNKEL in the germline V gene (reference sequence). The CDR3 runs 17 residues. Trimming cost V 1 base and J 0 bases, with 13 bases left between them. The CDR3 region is CASSQVGGVSSYNEQFF. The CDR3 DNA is TGTGCCAGCAGCCAAGTTGGAGGAGTCAGCTCCTACAATGAGCAGTTCTTC.

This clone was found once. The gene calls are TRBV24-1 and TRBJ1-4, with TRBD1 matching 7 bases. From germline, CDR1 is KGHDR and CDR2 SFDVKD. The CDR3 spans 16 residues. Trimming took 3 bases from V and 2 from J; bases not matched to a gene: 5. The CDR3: CATSDPTGETNEKLFF. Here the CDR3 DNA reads TGTGCCACCAGTGATCCAACAGGGGAGACTAATGAAAAACTGTTTTTT.

In DNA, the CDR3 is TGTGCCAGTAGCCTATCCGCCGAGTCCCATGAAGCTTTCTTT. This encodes CASSLSAESHEAFF. The chain carries TRBV19 and TRBJ1-1; no clear D. Per germline, CDR1 LNHDA and CDR2 SQIVND (reference sequence). Deletions cut 6 bases from V and 7 bases from J, with 18 bases between. The CDR3 runs 14 residues.

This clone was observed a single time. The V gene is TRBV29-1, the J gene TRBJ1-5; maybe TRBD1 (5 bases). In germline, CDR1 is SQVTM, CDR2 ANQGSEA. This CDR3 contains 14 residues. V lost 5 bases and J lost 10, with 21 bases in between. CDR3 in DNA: TGCAGCGTTTCCCATGCGGGGGGTAATGGACCCCAGCATTTT. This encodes CSVSHAGGNGPQHF.

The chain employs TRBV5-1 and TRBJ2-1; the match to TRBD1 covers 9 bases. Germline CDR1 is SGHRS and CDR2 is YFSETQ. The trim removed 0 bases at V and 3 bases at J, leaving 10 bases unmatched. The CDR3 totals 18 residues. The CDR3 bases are TGCGCCAGCAGCTTGGTCGAGACAGGGGGGGATATCTACAATGAGCAGTTCTTC. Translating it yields CASSLVETGGDIYNEQFF.

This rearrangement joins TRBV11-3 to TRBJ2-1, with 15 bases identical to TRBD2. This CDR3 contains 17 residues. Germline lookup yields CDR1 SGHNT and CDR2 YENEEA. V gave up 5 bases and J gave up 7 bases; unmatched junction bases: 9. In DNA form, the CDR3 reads TGTGCCAGCAGCCAGAACGGACTAGCGGGAGGGCTGAATGAGCAGTTCTTC. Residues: CASSQNGLAGGLNEQFF.

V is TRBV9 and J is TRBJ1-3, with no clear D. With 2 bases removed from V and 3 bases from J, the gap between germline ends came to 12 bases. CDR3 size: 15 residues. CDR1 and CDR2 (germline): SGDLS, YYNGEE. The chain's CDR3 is CASSVDLLNGNTIYF. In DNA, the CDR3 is TGTGCCAGCAGCGTGGATCTCCTTAATGGAAACACCATATATTTT.

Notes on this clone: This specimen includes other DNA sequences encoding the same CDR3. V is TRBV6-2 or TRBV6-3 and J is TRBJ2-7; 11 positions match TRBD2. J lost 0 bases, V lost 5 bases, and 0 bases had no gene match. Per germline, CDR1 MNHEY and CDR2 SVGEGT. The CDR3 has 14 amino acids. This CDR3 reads CASSTSGSSYEQYF. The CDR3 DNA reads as TGTGCCAGCAGTACTAGCGGGAGCTCCTACGAGCAGTACTTC.

CDR3 nucleotides: TGTGCCAGCAGTTACTCGTCAGGACTACACCATGGCTACACCTTC. Amino acids: CASSYSSGLHHGYTF. The chain has TRBV6-2 or TRBV6-3 and TRBJ1-2, with D unclear. This CDR3 spans 15 amino acids. Per germline, CDR1 MNHEY and CDR2 SVGEGT. Deletions cut 0 bases from V and 6 bases from J, with 14 bases between.

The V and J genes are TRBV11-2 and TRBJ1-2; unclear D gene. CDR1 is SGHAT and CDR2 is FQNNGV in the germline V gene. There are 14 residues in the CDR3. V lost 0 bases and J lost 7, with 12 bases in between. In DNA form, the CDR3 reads TGTGCCAGCAGCTTAGAGGTCGATAAGGGTGGCTACACCTTC. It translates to CASSLEVDKGGYTF.

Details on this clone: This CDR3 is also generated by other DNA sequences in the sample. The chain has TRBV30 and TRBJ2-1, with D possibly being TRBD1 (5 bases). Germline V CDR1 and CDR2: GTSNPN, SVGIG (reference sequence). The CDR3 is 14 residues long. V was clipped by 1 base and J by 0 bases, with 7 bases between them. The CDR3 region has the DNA TGTGCCTGGAGTGCAGGGTCCTCCTACAATGAGCAGTTCTTC. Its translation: CAWSAGSSYNEQFF.

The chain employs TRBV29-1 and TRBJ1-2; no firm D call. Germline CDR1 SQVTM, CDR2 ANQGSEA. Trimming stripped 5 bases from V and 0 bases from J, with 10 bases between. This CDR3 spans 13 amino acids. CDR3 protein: CSVFVSTNYGYTF. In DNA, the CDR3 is TGCAGCGTTTTCGTCTCCACTAACTATGGCTACACCTTC.

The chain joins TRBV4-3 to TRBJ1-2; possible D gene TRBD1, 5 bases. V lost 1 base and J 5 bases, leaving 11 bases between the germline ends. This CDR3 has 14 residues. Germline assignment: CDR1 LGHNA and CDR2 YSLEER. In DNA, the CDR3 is TGCGCCAGCAGCCAAGCAGTGGCAGGGTATGGCTACACCTTC. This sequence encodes CASSQAVAGYGYTF.

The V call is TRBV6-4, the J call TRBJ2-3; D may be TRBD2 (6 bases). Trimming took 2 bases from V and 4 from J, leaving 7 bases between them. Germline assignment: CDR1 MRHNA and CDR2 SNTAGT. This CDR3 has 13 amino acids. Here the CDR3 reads CASSDGGSDTQYF. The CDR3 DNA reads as TGTGCCAGCAGTGACGGGGGGTCAGATACGCAGTATTTT.

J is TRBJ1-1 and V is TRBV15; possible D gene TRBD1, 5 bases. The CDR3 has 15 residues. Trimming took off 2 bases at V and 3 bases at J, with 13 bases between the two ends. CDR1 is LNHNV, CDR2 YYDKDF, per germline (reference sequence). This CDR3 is CATSRPPGGYTEAFF. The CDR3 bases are TGTGCCACCAGCAGACCCCCTGGGGGGTACACTGAAGCTTTCTTT.

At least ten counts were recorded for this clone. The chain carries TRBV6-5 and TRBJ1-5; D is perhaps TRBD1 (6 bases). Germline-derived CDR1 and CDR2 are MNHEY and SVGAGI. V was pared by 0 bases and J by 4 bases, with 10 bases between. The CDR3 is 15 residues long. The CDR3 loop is CASSYSIRGNQPQHF. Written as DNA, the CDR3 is TGTGCCAGCAGTTACTCGATAAGGGGGAATCAGCCCCAGCATTTT.

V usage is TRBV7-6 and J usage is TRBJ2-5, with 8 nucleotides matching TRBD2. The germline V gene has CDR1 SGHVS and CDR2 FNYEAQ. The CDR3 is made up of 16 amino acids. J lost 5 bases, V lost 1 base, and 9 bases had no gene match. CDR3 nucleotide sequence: TGTGCCAGCAGCTTAGGGGCCCCAGCGGGAGCGGAGACCCAGTACTTC. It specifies CASSLGAPAGAETQYF.

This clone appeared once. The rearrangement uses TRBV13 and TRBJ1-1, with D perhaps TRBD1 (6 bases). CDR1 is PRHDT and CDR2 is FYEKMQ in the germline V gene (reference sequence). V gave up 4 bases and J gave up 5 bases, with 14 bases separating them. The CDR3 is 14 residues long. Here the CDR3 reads CASSYRTGTTEAFF. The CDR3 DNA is TGTGCCAGCAGCTACCGAACGGGGACAACTGAAGCTTTCTTT.

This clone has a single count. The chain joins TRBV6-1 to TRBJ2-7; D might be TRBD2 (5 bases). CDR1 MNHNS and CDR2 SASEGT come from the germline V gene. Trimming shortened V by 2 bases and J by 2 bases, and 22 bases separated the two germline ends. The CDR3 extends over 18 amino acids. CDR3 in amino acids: CASSELRVRASATYEQYF. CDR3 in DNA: TGTGCCAGCAGTGAATTGAGGGTTCGGGCGTCGGCTACCTACGAGCAGTACTTC.